These 4 T cell receptor beta chains originate from one sample sequenced in a study of OX40 agonist ivuxolimab in advanced cancers. Sequencing used immunoSEQ multiplex PCR; TCRdb keeps in-frame clones, though not all of them. This table has over 65,000 clones, 90% to 95% appearing once. The sequences come from CD4+ or CD8+ T cells sorted from blood, collected in a trial of the OX40 agonist ivuxolimab. All receptors come from an adult with an advanced solid tumor such as melanoma, head and neck, liver or kidney cancer.

V is TRBV21-1 and J is TRBJ2-2; the DNA was not compared with TRBD1, the D call given in the table. TRBV21-1 is noted as a pseudogene. This CDR3 comprises 16 residues. The DNA of the CDR3 is TGTGCCAGCAGCAGATACCAGGATACGAACACCGGGGAGCTGTTTTTT. Translated: CASSRYQDTNTGELFF.

V gene TRBV7-2 combines with J gene TRBJ1-2; D call uncertain. The germline V gene encodes CDR1 SGHTA and CDR2 FQGNSA. The CDR3 is made up of 14 amino acids. Deletions cut 4 bases from V and 2 bases from J, with 11 bases between. The CDR3 region has the DNA TGTGCCAGCAGCTCTGAGTTTAGCAACTATGGCTACACCTTC. This encodes CASSSEFSNYGYTF.

The sample holds a few counts of this clone. The V call is TRBV7-6, the J call TRBJ2-7; no clear D. V was pared by 0 bases and J by 5 bases, with 8 bases between. CDR1 SGHVS and CDR2 FNYEAQ come from the germline V gene. This CDR3 has 13 residues. The CDR3 DNA sequence: TGTGCCAGCAGCTTAGCAAATCCCAACGAGCAGTACTTC. This encodes CASSLANPNEQYF.

The V gene is TRBV6-5, the J gene TRBJ1-5; D is unclear. The CDR3 has 14 amino acids. Germline loops: CDR1 MNHEY, CDR2 SVGAGI. V shed 6 bases and J shed 4 bases, with 13 bases lying between them. The CDR3 sequence: CASSYDMRNQPQHF. The CDR3 region has the DNA TGTGCCAGCAGCTACGACATGAGGAATCAGCCCCAGCATTTT.